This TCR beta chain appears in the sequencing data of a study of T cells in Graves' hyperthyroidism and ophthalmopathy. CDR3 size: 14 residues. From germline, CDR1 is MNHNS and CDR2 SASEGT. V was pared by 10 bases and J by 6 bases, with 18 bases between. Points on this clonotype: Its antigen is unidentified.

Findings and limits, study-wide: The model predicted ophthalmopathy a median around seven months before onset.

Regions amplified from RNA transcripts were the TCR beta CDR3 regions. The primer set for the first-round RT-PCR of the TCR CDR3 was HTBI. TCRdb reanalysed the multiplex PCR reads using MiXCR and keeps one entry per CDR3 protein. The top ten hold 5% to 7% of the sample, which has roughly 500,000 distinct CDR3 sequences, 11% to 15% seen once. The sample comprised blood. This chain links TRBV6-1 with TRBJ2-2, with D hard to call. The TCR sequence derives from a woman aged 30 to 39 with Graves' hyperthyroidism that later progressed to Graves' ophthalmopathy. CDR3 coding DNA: TGTGCCATCACTGGGGATAATGGGGCCGGGGAGCTGTTTTTT. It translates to CAITGDNGAGELFF.